A single TCR beta chain is shown here with its context. Sequencing used immunoSEQ multiplex PCR; TCRdb keeps in-frame clones, though not all of them. This table has 640,000 or so clones, around 72% appearing once. This sample is drawn from a study of shared clonotypes between healthy human individuals. The CDR3 is made up of 15 amino acids. V gave up 0 bases and J gave up 0 bases, with 6 bases separating them. CDR1 and CDR2 (germline): LNHNV, YYDKDF (reference sequence). This clonotype was sampled from a woman in her 30s in good health. V gene TRBV15 combines with J gene TRBJ1-3; no clear D gene. The sample comprised memory CD4+ T cells sorted from blood. The subset denotes: CD45RA-negative fraction. CDR3 nucleotide sequence: TGTGCCACCAGCAGAGACGTCCTCTCTGGAAACACCATATATTTT. This encodes CATSRDVLSGNTIYF.